These 6 T cell receptor beta chains originate from one sample sequenced in a study of CD8+CD57+ T cells in acquired aplastic anemia. According to the study, genomic DNA was the template for TCR beta VDJ and CDR3 profiling. TCRdb re-called the reads with MiXCR, one entry per CDR3 protein. Of roughly 200,000 distinct CDR3 sequences in the sample, around three fifths are singletons; the top ten hold roughly 53%. By flow cytometry, patients selected for sequencing had shown an expansion of CD8+CD57+ cells. The sequencing input was sorted CD4+, CD8+, or CD8+CD57+ T cells (not recorded which) from PBMCs. The receptor set was obtained from a human donor with aplastic anemia.

J is TRBJ2-2 and V is TRBV20-1; D is unclear. This CDR3 contains 14 residues. Trimming removed 3 bases from V and 3 bases from J, with 11 bases in between. The germline V gene has CDR1 DFQATT and CDR2 SNEGSKA (reference sequence). CDR3 sequence reads: CSASVGSDTGELFF. DNA for the CDR3: TGCAGTGCTAGTGTGGGGTCAGACACCGGGGAGCTGTTTTTT.

V gene TRBV25-1 combines with J gene TRBJ2-1; D could derive from TRBD1 or TRBD2 (5 bases each). Trimming left V 6 bases short and J 4 bases short, with 16 bases between. The CDR3 extends over 15 amino acids. Germline loops: CDR1 MGHDK, CDR2 SYGVNS. In DNA, the CDR3 is TGTGCCAGCAGCCGGGACCAAATAGGGTACAATGAGCAGTTCTTC. Its translation is CASSRDQIGYNEQFF.

The rearrangement links TRBV19 to TRBJ1-5, with 7 bases matching TRBD1. The CDR3 consists of 14 residues. The V and J ends lost 8 bases and 4 bases, in that order; junction bases with no gene match: 8. Per germline, CDR1 LNHDA and CDR2 SQIVND (reference sequence). This CDR3 reads CASSTDRENQPQHF. In nucleotides, the CDR3 is TGTGCCAGTTCTACCGACAGGGAGAATCAGCCCCAGCATTTT.

The chain uses TRBV6-2 or TRBV6-3 and TRBJ2-7; D remains ambiguous. The germline gives CDR1 MNHEY, CDR2 SVGEGT. V lost 6 bases and J lost 2, with 11 bases in between. This CDR3 comprises 13 residues. The CDR3 DNA follows: TGTGCCAGCAGGAACACGGTGACCTACGAGCAGTACTTC. Translating it yields CASRNTVTYEQYF.

With respect to this clonotype: At one boundary the junction diverges from the germline segment, which might be a read error. The rearrangement links TRBV7-8 to TRBJ1-1, with 8 positions matching TRBD1. Germline values: CDR1 SGHVS, CDR2 FQNEAQ. CDR3 length: 16 residues. The CDR3 DNA sequence: TGTGCCAGCAGCTTAGCGTGGACAGGGACTAACACTGAGGCTTTCTTT. Translated, it gives CASSLAWTGTNTEAFF.

This clonotype was seen at least ten times. This rearrangement joins TRBV4-1 to TRBJ2-1; D gene uncertain. Trimming pared 4 bases from V and 8 bases from J, leaving 6 bases between. Per the germline V gene, CDR1 is MGHRA and CDR2 is YSYEKL. This CDR3 region has 11 residues. The CDR3 region has the DNA TGCGCCAGCAGCCGAGGCGATGAGCAGTTCTTC. Amino acids: CASSRGDEQFF.